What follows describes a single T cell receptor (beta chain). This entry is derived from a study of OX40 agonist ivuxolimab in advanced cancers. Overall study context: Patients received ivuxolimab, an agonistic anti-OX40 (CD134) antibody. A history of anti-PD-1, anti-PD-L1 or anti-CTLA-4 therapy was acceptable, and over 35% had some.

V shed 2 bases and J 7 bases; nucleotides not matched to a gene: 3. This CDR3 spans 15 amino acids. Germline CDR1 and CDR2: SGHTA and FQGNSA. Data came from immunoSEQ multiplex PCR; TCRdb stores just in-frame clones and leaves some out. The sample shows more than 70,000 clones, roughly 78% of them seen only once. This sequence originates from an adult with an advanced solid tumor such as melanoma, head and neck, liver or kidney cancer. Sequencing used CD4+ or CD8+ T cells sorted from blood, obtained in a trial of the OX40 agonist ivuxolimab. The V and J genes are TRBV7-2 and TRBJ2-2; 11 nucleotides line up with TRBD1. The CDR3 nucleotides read TGTGCCAGCAGCTTATATGGGACAGGGGGCGGGGAGCTGTTTTTT. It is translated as CASSLYGTGGGELFF.